These 29 T cell receptor beta chains were sequenced from one sample in a study of technical replicates of blood from a few donors. Clones were read by immunoSEQ multiplex PCR, and TCRdb kept only the in-frame ones, dropping some. The sample comprises over 55,000 clones, about 88% of which are singletons, and around 5% rests with the top ten. Sequenced sample: PBMCs. Receptors originate from a human donor in good health. Some clones in this sample may be carry-over from other donors' samples.

This clone was detected once. The chain recombines TRBV19 with TRBJ2-2; D is possibly TRBD1 (6 bases). The germline CDR1 and CDR2 sequences are LNHDA and SQIVND (reference sequence). V lost 5 bases and J lost 5, with 15 bases in between. This CDR3 has 15 residues. CDR3 bases: TGTGCCAGTAGTGTAAATCCAGGGGCTACCGGGGAGCTGTTTTTT. Encoded protein: CASSVNPGATGELFF.

The CDR3, as DNA: TGTGCCAGCAGTGAAGTGACAGGGGTTAATCAGCCCCAGCATTTT. This sequence encodes CASSEVTGVNQPQHF. This sequence joins TRBV6-1 and TRBJ1-5; 8 bases line up with TRBD1. The CDR3 has 15 amino acids. Trimming cost V 1 base and J 4 bases; bases outside gene matches: 3. The germline V gene encodes CDR1 MNHNS and CDR2 SASEGT.

The rearrangement joins TRBV7-3 to TRBJ2-1; 8 bases are a match to TRBD1. Germline V gene data show CDR1 as SGHTA and CDR2 as FQGTGA. The J segment lost 8 bases and the V segment lost 5 bases, leaving 5 bases of the junction unmatched. The CDR3 runs 13 residues. The CDR3: CASSRQGMDEQFF. CDR3 nucleotide sequence: TGTGCCAGCAGCCGACAGGGGATGGATGAGCAGTTCTTC. Together with reference TRBV7-3 and TRBJ2-1, the CDR3 gives the full variable domain: GAGVSQTPSNKVTEKGKYVELRCDPISGHTALYWYRQSLGQGPEFLIYFQGTGAADDSGLPNDRFFAVRPEGSVSTLKIQRTERGDSAVYLCASSRQGMDEQFFGPGTRLTVL.

The gene calls are TRBV25-1 and TRBJ1-2, with 8 bases that match TRBD1. Trimming removed 6 bases from V and 4 bases from J; junction bases left unmatched: 1. This CDR3 contains 12 residues. Germline values: CDR1 MGHDK, CDR2 SYGVNS. The CDR3 DNA reads TGTGCCAGCAGAGACAGGGGCTATGGCTACACCTTC. Protein: CASRDRGYGYTF.

The genes are TRBV5-6 and TRBJ2-7; 7 bases are shared with TRBD1. V dropped 0 bases and J dropped 3; count of bases not matched to a gene: 9. Germline CDR1 SGHDT, CDR2 YYEEEE. The CDR3 is 16 residues long. CDR3 DNA sequence: TGTGCCAGCAGCTTGGGGGATCGGAACAGGGGCTACGAGCAGTACTTC. It yields the protein CASSLGDRNRGYEQYF. Full variable domain (outside the CDR3, taken from reference TRBV5-6 and TRBJ2-7): DAGVTQSPTHLIKTRGQQVTLRCSPKSGHDTVSWYQQALGQGPQFIFQYYEEEERQRGNFPDRFSGHQFPNYSSELNVNALLLGDSALYLCASSLGDRNRGYEQYFGPGTRLTVT.

This rearrangement joins TRBV7-2 to TRBJ1-1; 9 positions agree with TRBD1. Germline V lookup: CDR1 SGHTA, CDR2 FQGNSA. The CDR3 contains 17 residues. V lost 5 bases, J lost 2 bases, and 12 bases stayed unmatched. The CDR3 DNA reads TGTGCCAGCAGCCTTGGACAGGGGCTATTTTATAACACTGAAGCTTTCTTT. This translates into CASSLGQGLFYNTEAFF.

The chain has TRBV5-4 and TRBJ2-1; D is ambiguous. Trimming took off 3 bases at V and 1 base at J, with 11 bases between the two ends. Germline V gives CDR1 SGHNT, CDR2 YYREEE (reference sequence). The CDR3 runs to 15 residues. CDR3 sequence (DNA): TGTGCCAGCAGCTATGAGAGCGTTTCCTACAATGAGCAGTTCTTC. As protein: CASSYESVSYNEQFF.

The chain is built from TRBV18 and TRBJ2-7; TRBD2 agrees at 11 bases. V was clipped by 3 bases and J by 4 bases; unmatched bases: 5. Germline V lookup: CDR1 KGHSH, CDR2 LQKENI. This CDR3 contains 15 residues. CDR3 in amino acids: CASSPTSGRVYEQYF. In nucleotides, the CDR3 is TGTGCCAGCTCACCCACTAGCGGGAGAGTATACGAGCAGTACTTC.

This sequence joins TRBV7-9 and TRBJ2-3; 9 nucleotides agree with TRBD2. Germline trimming cut 3 bases from V and 3 bases from J; bases unmatched to any gene: 4. This CDR3 region has 15 residues. The V gene's germline CDR1 is SEHNR and CDR2 FQNEAQ (reference sequence). In DNA, the CDR3 is TGTGCCAGCAGCTTGGGCGGGGGGGGTACAGATACGCAGTATTTT. This sequence encodes CASSLGGGGTDTQYF.

This chain links TRBV6-6 with TRBJ2-2; tentatively, D is TRBD1 (6 bases). The CDR3 totals 15 residues. The V gene lost 2 bases and the J gene lost 4 bases, with 11 bases spanning the gap. Germline values: CDR1 MNHNY, CDR2 SVGAGI (reference sequence). The chain's CDR3 is CASSYPGQSTGELFF. The CDR3 coding sequence is TGTGCCAGCAGTTACCCCGGACAGTCCACCGGGGAGCTGTTTTTT.

In DNA form, the CDR3 reads TGTGCCAGCAGCTCAGGGACAGGGGGCAGAGATACGCAGTATTTT. Amino acids: CASSSGTGGRDTQYF. The V gene is TRBV7-7, the J gene TRBJ2-3; 12 nucleotides agree with TRBD1. J lost 5 bases, V lost 4 bases, and 4 bases had no gene match. The CDR3 is 15 amino acids. Germline CDR1 reads SSHAT; CDR2 reads FNYEAQ (reference sequence). Full variable domain (remainder filled in from reference TRBV7-7 and TRBJ2-3): GAGVSQSPRYKVTKRGQDVTLRCDPISSHATLYWYQQALGQGPEFLTYFNYEAQPDKSGLPSDRFSAERPEGSISTLTIQRTEQRDSAMYRCASSSGTGGRDTQYFGPGTRLTVL.

This clone has only one observation. V gene TRBV6-5 combines with J gene TRBJ1-2; D perhaps matches TRBD1 (6 bases). CDR1 and CDR2 (germline): MNHEY, SVGAGI. The CDR3 totals 13 residues. V was trimmed by 0 bases and J by 8 bases, leaving 10 bases between them. CDR3 residues: CASSYSTGGGYTF. CDR3 in DNA: TGTGCCAGCAGTTACTCGACAGGCGGAGGCTACACCTTC.

The rearrangement uses TRBV7-2 and TRBJ1-1, with a possible D match to TRBD1 (5 bases). Germline V lookup: CDR1 SGHTA, CDR2 FQGNSA. This CDR3 is 14 amino acids long. Trimming left V 4 bases short and J 3 bases short, with 12 bases between. DNA for the CDR3: TGTGCCAGCAGCTCCCAGGGCTTTTACACTGAAGCTTTCTTT. This translates into CASSSQGFYTEAFF.

As DNA, the CDR3 is TGTGCCAGCAGCACCGGGACAGGGCTCACTGAAGCTTTCTTT. This codes for CASSTGTGLTEAFF. V gene TRBV7-9 combines with J gene TRBJ1-1, with 9 bases identical to TRBD1. This CDR3 comprises 14 residues. The V segment lost 5 bases and the J segment 4 bases; nucleotides outside the gene matches: 5. CDR1 is SEHNR and CDR2 is FQNEAQ in the germline V gene (reference sequence).

The table lists this clone with a count of one. The chain has TRBV6-5 and TRBJ2-7, with D uncertain. V was pared by 6 bases and J by 6 bases, with 9 bases between. The CDR3 runs 11 residues. Germline assignment: CDR1 MNHEY and CDR2 SVGAGI. CDR3 coding DNA: TGTGCCAGCAGGCGCGACATCGAGCAGTACTTC. Translated, it gives CASRRDIEQYF.

Here the CDR3 DNA reads TGCGCCAGCAGCCAAGACCGGGGGACAGGGTCTTCCTATAATTCACCCCTCCACTTT. Translating gives CASSQDRGTGSSYNSPLHF. The chain carries TRBV4-1 and TRBJ1-6, with TRBD1 matching over 9 bases. Germline CDR1 MGHRA, CDR2 YSYEKL. This CDR3 spans 19 amino acids. The J segment lost 1 base and the V segment lost 0 bases, leaving 7 bases of the junction unmatched.

The chain links TRBV7-2 to TRBJ2-3, with 8 positions matching TRBD2. V gave up 1 base and J gave up 6 bases; unmatched junction bases: 12. This CDR3 region has 17 residues. Germline values: CDR1 SGHTA, CDR2 FQGNSA. The CDR3 DNA reads TGTGCCAGCAGCTTAGAGGTCGGGGGGGCCTCCCGCGATACGCAGTATTTT. Translated: CASSLEVGGASRDTQYF.

In its sample, this clone was seen a few times. The gene calls are TRBV4-3 and TRBJ1-1; perhaps TRBD1 as D (6 bases). Trimming cost V 0 bases and J 1 base, with 12 bases left between them. The CDR3 is 16 amino acids. CDR1 and CDR2 from the germline V gene are LGHNA and YSLEER. CDR3 DNA sequence: TGCGCCAGCAGCCAAGATTCAGGGGCTTGGAACACTGAAGCTTTCTTT. Its translation: CASSQDSGAWNTEAFF.

The V gene is TRBV9, the J gene TRBJ2-1; 9 nucleotides line up with TRBD2. CDR1 SGDLS and CDR2 YYNGEE come from the germline V gene. CDR3 length: 15 amino acids. V lost 0 bases to trimming and J lost 16 bases; unmatched junction nucleotides: 14. The CDR3: CASSVESVAGERSFF. The CDR3 DNA is TGTGCCAGCAGCGTAGAGTCGGTAGCGGGGGAAAGGTCCTTCTTC. The full variable domain, rest sourced from reference TRBV9 and TRBJ2-1, is DSGVTQTPKHLITATGQRVTLRCSPRSGDLSVYWYQQSLDQGLQFLIQYYNGEERAKGNILERFSAQQFPDLHSELNLSSLELGDSALYFCASSVESVAGERSFFGPGTRLTVL.

The V and J genes are TRBV5-1 and TRBJ2-2, with 11 nucleotides matching TRBD1. The CDR3 spans 17 residues. Germline CDR1 reads SGHRS; CDR2 reads YFSETQ. J gave up 5 bases and V 2 bases, and 8 bases lay outside the gene matches. CDR3 amino acids: CASSFYRTGGETGELFF. CDR3 coding DNA: TGCGCCAGCAGCTTCTACAGGACAGGGGGCGAGACCGGGGAGCTGTTTTTT.

The rearrangement uses TRBV19 and TRBJ2-2, with D perhaps matching TRBD1 (6 bases). Germline V lookup: CDR1 LNHDA, CDR2 SQIVND (reference sequence). The CDR3 length is 14 residues. Trimming pared 1 base from V and 5 bases from J, leaving 8 bases between. The CDR3 region is CASSIAQGTGELFF. In nucleotides, the CDR3 is TGTGCCAGTAGTATAGCTCAGGGGACCGGGGAGCTGTTTTTT. Complete variable domain (other parts from reference TRBV19 and TRBJ2-2): DGGITQSPKYLFRKEGQNVTLSCEQNLNHDAMYWYRQDPGQGLRLIYYSQIVNDFQKGDIAEGYSVSREKKESFPLTVTSAQKNPTAFYLCASSIAQGTGELFFGEGSRLTVL.

The genes are TRBV18 and TRBJ1-1; a weak D match, TRBD1 (5 bases). Germline lookup yields CDR1 KGHSH and CDR2 LQKENI. This CDR3 is 15 amino acids long. V was clipped by 6 bases and J by 1 base, with 15 bases between them. This chain's CDR3 is CASSPREGKNTEAFF. CDR3 sequence (DNA): TGTGCCAGCTCCCCGAGGGAGGGGAAGAACACTGAAGCTTTCTTT. Full variable domain (missing parts from reference TRBV18 and TRBJ1-1): NAGVMQNPRHLVRRRGQEARLRCSPMKGHSHVYWYRQLPEEGLKFMVYLQKENIIDESGMPKERFSAEFPKEGPSILRIQQVVRGDSAAYFCASSPREGKNTEAFFGQGTRLTVV.

The chain is built from TRBV6-5 and TRBJ1-1, with 8 bases matching TRBD1. V shed 4 bases and J 5 bases; nucleotides not matched to a gene: 6. The germline V gene encodes CDR1 MNHEY and CDR2 SVGAGI. The CDR3 covers 14 residues. Here the CDR3 DNA reads TGTGCCAGCAGTTCCCCTACAGGGGGAACTGAAGCTTTCTTT. It specifies CASSSPTGGTEAFF.

The chain recombines TRBV7-2 with TRBJ2-2; maybe TRBD2 (6 bases). Trimming took 5 bases from V and 3 from J, leaving 13 bases between them. The CDR3 covers 15 residues. Looked up from germline, CDR1 is SGHTA and CDR2 is FQGNSA. CDR3 protein: CASSPGRRDTGELFF. CDR3 DNA sequence: TGTGCCAGCAGCCCTGGGAGGCGCGACACCGGGGAGCTGTTTTTT.

The chain is built from TRBV6-1 and TRBJ2-3; 9 positions agree with TRBD1. With V trimmed by 6 bases and J by 5 bases, 6 bases remained unmatched. The CDR3 has 14 residues. Germline CDR1 and CDR2: MNHNS and SASEGT. In DNA, the CDR3 is TGTGCCAGCAGGAGGACAGGGGTGGGAGATACGCAGTATTTT. Protein sequence: CASRRTGVGDTQYF.

The chain uses TRBV6-5 and TRBJ2-7, with D possibly being TRBD2 (6 bases). Germline CDR1 is MNHEY and CDR2 is SVGAGI. CDR3 length: 14 residues. With 0 bases removed from V and 2 bases from J, the gap between germline ends came to 8 bases. CDR3 residues: CASSYSRETYEQYF. In DNA form, the CDR3 reads TGTGCCAGCAGTTACTCTCGGGAGACCTACGAGCAGTACTTC.

This chain links TRBV5-4 with TRBJ2-1, with 13 nucleotides matching TRBD2. Germline CDR1 reads SGHNT; CDR2 reads YYREEE (reference sequence). This CDR3 has 15 amino acids. With 4 bases clipped from V and 8 bases from J, the junction kept 6 bases outside the gene matches. The CDR3 sequence is CASSEGTSGVDEQFF. The DNA of the CDR3 is TGTGCCAGCAGCGAGGGGACTAGCGGGGTGGATGAGCAGTTCTTC. The complete variable domain, with remaining parts taken from reference TRBV5-4 and TRBJ2-1, reads ETGVTQSPTHLIKTRGQQVTLRCSSQSGHNTVSWYQQALGQGPQFIFQYYREEENGRGNFPPRFSGLQFPNYSSELNVNALELDDSALYLCASSEGTSGVDEQFFGPGTRLTVL.

Only one count was recorded for this clone. The chain joins TRBV7-7 to TRBJ1-1, with D perhaps TRBD1 (6 bases). The CDR3 sequence is 15 residues long. Between the trimmed V and J ends, which lost 5 bases and 4 bases, there was a span of 17 bases. CDR1 is SSHAT and CDR2 is FNYEAQ in the germline V gene (reference sequence). CDR3 protein: CASSPWAGGGTEAFF. The CDR3, as DNA: TGTGCCAGCAGCCCGTGGGCGGGGGGCGGCACTGAAGCTTTCTTT.

This chain links TRBV9 with TRBJ1-4; no clear D gene. V was shortened by 5 bases and J by 0 bases, with 8 bases between the two germline ends. Per germline, CDR1 SGDLS and CDR2 YYNGEE. The CDR3 is 14 residues long. The chain's CDR3 is CASSSTATNEKLFF. As DNA, the CDR3 is TGTGCCAGCAGTTCGACTGCAACTAATGAAAAACTGTTTTTT.